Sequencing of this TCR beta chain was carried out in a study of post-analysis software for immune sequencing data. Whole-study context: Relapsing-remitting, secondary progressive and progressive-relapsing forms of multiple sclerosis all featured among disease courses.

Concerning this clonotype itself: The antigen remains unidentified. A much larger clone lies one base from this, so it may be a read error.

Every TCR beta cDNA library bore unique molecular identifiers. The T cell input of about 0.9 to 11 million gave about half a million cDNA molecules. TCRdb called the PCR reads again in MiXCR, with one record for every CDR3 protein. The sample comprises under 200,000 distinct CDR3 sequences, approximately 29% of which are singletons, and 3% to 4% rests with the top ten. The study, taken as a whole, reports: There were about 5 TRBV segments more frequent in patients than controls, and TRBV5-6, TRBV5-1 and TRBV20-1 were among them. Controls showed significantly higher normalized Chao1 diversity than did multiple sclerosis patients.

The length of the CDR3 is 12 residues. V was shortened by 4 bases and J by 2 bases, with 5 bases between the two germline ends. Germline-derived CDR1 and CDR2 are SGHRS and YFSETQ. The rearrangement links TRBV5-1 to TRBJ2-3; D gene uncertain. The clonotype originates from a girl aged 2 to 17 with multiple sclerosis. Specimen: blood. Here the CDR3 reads CASSTTTDTQYF. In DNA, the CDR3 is TGCGCCAGCAGCACCACCACAGATACGCAGTATTTT.